Each of the 32 T cell receptor beta chains below was sequenced from the same sample in a study of T cells after yellow fever vaccination. TCRdb called the 5' RACE reads again in MiXCR, with one record for every CDR3 protein. The table lists roughly 300,000 distinct CDR3 sequences, around 6.8% of them singletons, with around 17% in the top ten. Here the sequenced sample was PBMCs, taken about 49 days after the first yellow fever vaccination. The receptors come from a man aged 18 to 30 who received the YFV17D yellow fever vaccine.

This clonotype was seen many times. The CDR3 nucleotides read TGCAGTGCTACCGGGACAGCGACATACGAGCAGTACTTC. Protein: CSATGTATYEQYF. The chain carries TRBV20-1 and TRBJ2-7; 7 nucleotides line up with TRBD1. In germline, CDR1 is DFQATT, CDR2 SNEGSKA (reference sequence). CDR3 length equals 13 residues. With V trimmed by 4 bases and J by 4 bases, 7 bases remained unmatched.

This clonotype has a handful of counts. The rearrangement links TRBV7-2 to TRBJ2-1, with 8 positions matching TRBD2. Germline V CDR1 and CDR2: SGHTA, FQGNSA. Unmatched junction bases numbered 5, after V lost 3 bases and J lost 4 bases. CDR3 size: 15 residues. The CDR3 sequence is CASSLGSGVYNEQFF. DNA for the CDR3: TGTGCCAGCAGCTTGGGTAGCGGGGTTTACAATGAGCAGTTCTTC.

This chain joins TRBV18 and TRBJ1-1, with a weak D call TRBD1 (5 bases). Trimming pared 1 base from V and 3 bases from J, leaving 9 bases between. Germline CDR1 is KGHSH and CDR2 is LQKENI. This CDR3 is 14 amino acids long. CDR3 nucleotide sequence: TGTGCCAGCTCACCACTCCAGGGTTACACTGAAGCTTTCTTT. Translated: CASSPLQGYTEAFF. Based on the CDR3 plus reference TRBV18 and TRBJ1-1, the full variable domain is NAGVMQNPRHLVRRRGQEARLRCSPMKGHSHVYWYRQLPEEGLKFMVYLQKENIIDESGMPKERFSAEFPKEGPSILRIQQVVRGDSAAYFCASSPLQGYTEAFFGQGTRLTVV.

There are a few counts of this clonotype. The gene calls are TRBV20-1 and TRBJ1-5; 7 bases agree with TRBD1. The CDR3 is made up of 16 amino acids. Germline CDR1 is DFQATT and CDR2 is SNEGSKA (reference sequence). Losses at the gene ends were 0 bases for V and 6 bases for J; bases not matched to a gene: 11. This chain's CDR3 is CSAREAYRGGSQPQHF. CDR3 sequence (DNA): TGCAGTGCTAGAGAAGCATACAGGGGAGGGAGTCAGCCCCAGCATTTT.

The chain links TRBV28 to TRBJ2-1; D perhaps matches TRBD2 (6 bases). Germline V gives CDR1 MDHEN, CDR2 SYDVKM. Trimming removed 11 bases from V and 2 bases from J, with 13 bases in between. This CDR3 spans 13 amino acids. CDR3 DNA sequence: TGTGCCTCGGAGGGGCCGGCCTACAATGAGCAGTTCTTC. This encodes CASEGPAYNEQFF.

This clonotype was seen a handful of times. This chain joins TRBV7-2 and TRBJ1-2; D is undetermined. CDR1 SGHTA and CDR2 FQGNSA come from the germline V gene. Trimming cost V 3 bases and J 5 bases, with 13 bases left between them. This CDR3 comprises 14 residues. CDR3 sequence (DNA): TGTGCCAGCAGCTTGCCTTACGGGAGATATGGCTACACCTTC. Encoded protein: CASSLPYGRYGYTF. Full variable domain (remainder filled in from reference TRBV7-2 and TRBJ1-2): GAGVSQSPSNKVTEKGKDVELRCDPISGHTALYWYRQSLGQGLEFLIYFQGNSAPDKSGLPSDRFSAERTGGSVSTLTIQRTQQEDSAVYLCASSLPYGRYGYTFGSGTRLTVV.

This clonotype was seen many times. This chain links TRBV5-1 with TRBJ2-5, with D possibly TRBD1 on 6 matching bases. The germline CDR1 and CDR2 sequences are SGHRS and YFSETQ. This CDR3 comprises 14 residues. The V and J ends lost 4 bases and 0 bases respectively, with 10 bases between them. The CDR3 loop is CASSPQGNQETQYF. The CDR3 DNA reads as TGCGCCAGCAGCCCACAGGGTAACCAAGAGACCCAGTACTTC. Variable domain in full (rest from reference TRBV5-1 and TRBJ2-5): KAGVTQTPRYLIKTRGQQVTLSCSPISGHRSVSWYQQTPGQGLQFLFEYFSETQRNKGNFPGRFSGRQFSNSRSEMNVSTLELGDSALYLCASSPQGNQETQYFGPGTRLLVL.

Only a few counts were recorded for this clonotype. This chain uses TRBV11-1 with TRBJ2-7, with 12 bases matching TRBD2. The V segment lost 2 bases and the J segment 0 bases; nucleotides outside the gene matches: 8. The CDR3 runs 18 residues. CDR1 is SGHAT, CDR2 FQDESV, per germline (reference sequence). This CDR3 reads CASSLRGLAGVSSYEQYF. In nucleotides, the CDR3 is TGTGCCAGCAGCTTACGGGGACTAGCGGGCGTCTCCTCCTACGAGCAGTACTTC. The variable domain in full, with the rest retrieved from reference TRBV11-1 and TRBJ2-7, is EAEVAQSPRYKITEKSQAVAFWCDPISGHATLYWYRQILGQGPELLVQFQDESVVDDSQLPKDRFSAERLKGVDSTLKIQPAELGDSAMYLCASSLRGLAGVSSYEQYFGPGTRLTVT.

This chain connects TRBV3-1 to TRBJ1-6, with 9 bases lining up with TRBD1. J was trimmed by 9 bases and V by 4 bases; bases with no gene match: 4. CDR1 and CDR2 from the germline V gene are LGHDT and YNNKEL (reference sequence). The CDR3 is 14 residues long. The CDR3 loop is CASSPDRGFSPLHF. CDR3 coding DNA: TGTGCCAGCAGCCCCGACAGGGGGTTTTCACCCCTCCACTTT.

Many counts were recorded for this clonotype. The chain couples TRBV20-1 to TRBJ2-3; D possibly matches TRBD1 or TRBD2 (5 bases each). V lost 5 bases, J lost 9 bases, and 15 bases lay in between. This CDR3 spans 12 amino acids. CDR1 DFQATT and CDR2 SNEGSKA come from the germline V gene (reference sequence). The CDR3 protein is CSAGPSWGTQYF. CDR3 coding DNA: TGCAGTGCTGGACCCTCCTGGGGGACGCAGTATTTT.

V is TRBV7-6 and J is TRBJ2-7; the D is unclear. V was pared by 0 bases and J by 4 bases, with 7 bases between. CDR1 SGHVS and CDR2 FNYEAQ come from the germline V gene. This CDR3 contains 13 residues. The CDR3 bases are TGTGCCAGCAGCTTAGCTTTGGGTTACGAGCAGTACTTC. This encodes CASSLALGYEQYF.

There are a few counts of this clonotype. The V and J genes are TRBV20-1 and TRBJ2-2; no clear D gene. Trimming stripped 3 bases from V and 6 bases from J, with 11 bases between. The CDR3 sequence is 13 residues long. The germline CDR1 and CDR2 sequences are DFQATT and SNEGSKA (reference sequence). DNA for the CDR3: TGCAGTGCTAGGGTTCCCAACGCCGGGGAGCTGTTTTTT. Protein sequence: CSARVPNAGELFF.

Only a few counts were recorded for this clonotype. The chain uses TRBV19 and TRBJ1-5; 9 nucleotides line up with TRBD1. From germline, CDR1 is LNHDA and CDR2 SQIVND (reference sequence). The CDR3 contains 15 residues. With V trimmed by 2 bases and J by 5 bases, 4 bases remained unmatched. CDR3 nucleotides: TGTGCCAGTAGTATAAATTGGGACAGGGATCAGCCCCAGCATTTT. It encodes CASSINWDRDQPQHF.

This clonotype was observed a few times. The V and J genes are TRBV7-9 and TRBJ2-3; D ambiguous. The CDR3 loop spans 15 amino acids. V was pared by 2 bases and J by 2 bases, with 11 bases between. The germline V gene encodes CDR1 SEHNR and CDR2 FQNEAQ (reference sequence). CDR3 in amino acids: CASSLSGRSTDTQYF. The CDR3 region has the DNA TGTGCCAGCAGCTTATCGGGTCGCTCCACAGATACGCAGTATTTT.

The genes are TRBV5-6 and TRBJ1-2, with TRBD1 matching over 10 bases. The V gene's germline CDR1 is SGHDT and CDR2 YYEEEE. V dropped 5 bases and J dropped 4; count of bases not matched to a gene: 14. The CDR3 is 17 residues long. This CDR3 is CASRKPGQGTQFYGYTF. The CDR3 nucleotides are TGTGCCAGCAGAAAACCGGGACAGGGGACGCAGTTCTATGGCTACACCTTC.

The sample holds many counts of this clonotype. This chain joins TRBV12-3 or TRBV12-4 and TRBJ2-7; TRBD1 matches at 9 bases. After removal of 6 bases from V and 3 bases from J, the junction contained 6 bases not matched to a gene. The CDR3 loop spans 14 amino acids. The CDR3 DNA reads TGTGCCAGCAGGTCGGACAGGGGAGGCTACGAGCAGTACTTC. This encodes CASRSDRGGYEQYF.

The chain combines TRBV11-3 with TRBJ2-3; 8 bases fit TRBD2. The V segment lost 8 bases and the J segment 2 bases; nucleotides outside the gene matches: 6. There are 14 residues in the CDR3. The germline CDR1 and CDR2 sequences are SGHNT and YENEEA. The CDR3 region has the DNA TGTGCCAGCTCCGTAGCGGGAAACACAGATACGCAGTATTTT. This translates into CASSVAGNTDTQYF.

This clonotype turned up a few times. The rearrangement links TRBV5-1 to TRBJ2-5; 10 bases match TRBD2. CDR1 and CDR2 from the germline V gene are SGHRS and YFSETQ. The CDR3 extends over 17 amino acids. Trimming cost V 0 bases and J 2 bases; bases outside gene matches: 7. The CDR3 DNA is TGCGCCAGCAGCTTGGGGTCGGTAGCGGGGGGTCAAGAGACCCAGTACTTC. The encoded protein is CASSLGSVAGGQETQYF.

As regards this clonotype: The junction does not match germline at one end; this may be a read error. As DNA, the CDR3 is TGCTGTGCTAGAGATCGGGGGGCCTCCTCCTACAATGAGCAGTTCTTC. This sequence encodes CCARDRGASSYNEQFF. This rearrangement joins TRBV20-1 to TRBJ2-1; D possibly corresponds to TRBD2 (7 bases). The CDR3 has 16 amino acids. The germline CDR1 and CDR2 sequences are DFQATT and SNEGSKA (reference sequence).

This clonotype came up a few times. This sequence joins TRBV5-6 and TRBJ1-5; 7 bases line up with TRBD1. Germline CDR1 SGHDT, CDR2 YYEEEE. Trimming removed 4 bases from V and 0 bases from J; junction bases left unmatched: 10. CDR3 length: 17 residues. Here the CDR3 DNA reads TGTGCCAGCAGCGTAACAGGGACAGTGTATAGCAATCAGCCCCAGCATTTT. Encoded protein: CASSVTGTVYSNQPQHF.

This clonotype appeared many times. The CDR3 nucleotides read TGTGCCAGCAGCCCAGAGGGATATAGCAATCAGCCCCAGCATTTT. Translated: CASSPEGYSNQPQHF. V is TRBV9 and J is TRBJ1-5; D not certain. V lost 4 bases to trimming and J lost 0 bases, with 11 bases between them. CDR1 is SGDLS, CDR2 YYNGEE, per germline. The CDR3 spans 15 residues.

The chain has TRBV20-1 and TRBJ2-7, with D possibly matching TRBD1 (6 bases). The CDR3 length is 12 residues. Germline CDR1 is DFQATT and CDR2 is SNEGSKA (reference sequence). The CDR3 loop is CLRTDLTYEQYF. In DNA form, the CDR3 reads TGCCTCAGGACAGATTTGACCTACGAGCAGTACTTC.

This clonotype was counted a few times. The chain joins TRBV6-2 or TRBV6-3 to TRBJ2-7; 7 bases line up with TRBD1. Germline V gene sequence: CDR1 MNHEY, CDR2 SVGEGT. The CDR3 runs to 14 residues. V dropped 2 bases and J dropped 5; count of bases not matched to a gene: 6. CDR3 residues: CASSYGDRVDEQYF. CDR3 nucleotides: TGTGCCAGCAGTTACGGCGACAGGGTGGACGAGCAGTACTTC.

J is TRBJ1-2 and V is TRBV29-1; D perhaps matches TRBD1 (5 bases). This CDR3 has 11 residues. Trimming removed 7 bases from V and 2 bases from J, with 8 bases in between. Germline assignment: CDR1 SQVTM and CDR2 ANQGSEA. CDR3 region: CSGGTNYGYTF. CDR3 coding DNA: TGCAGCGGTGGGACCAACTATGGCTACACCTTC.

This clonotype was detected a few times. The gene calls are TRBV16 and TRBJ1-5; TRBD1 is a possible D gene (5 bases). CDR3 length: 13 residues. The ends were cut back, 4 bases at V and 5 bases at J, with 9 bases in the middle. Germline V lookup: CDR1 KGHSY, CDR2 FQNENV. CDR3 sequence reads: CASSRGRDQPQHF. CDR3 nucleotides: TGTGCCAGCAGCCGGGGCCGGGATCAGCCCCAGCATTTT. Based on the CDR3 plus reference TRBV16 and TRBJ1-5, the full variable domain is GEEVAQTPKHLVRGEGQKAKLYCAPIKGHSYVFWYQQVLKNEFKFLISFQNENVFDETGMPKERFSAKCLPNSPCSLEIQATKLEDSAVYFCASSRGRDQPQHFGDGTRLSIL.

The CDR3 loop reads CASRGESETQYF. The CDR3 DNA follows: TGTGCCAGCAGAGGGGAATCGGAGACCCAGTACTTC. This chain joins TRBV7-7 and TRBJ2-5, with D tentatively TRBD1 (5 bases). CDR3 size: 12 residues. The ends were cut back, 6 bases at V and 5 bases at J, with 10 bases in the middle. Germline V gives CDR1 SSHAT, CDR2 FNYEAQ (reference sequence). The whole variable domain, remainder taken from reference TRBV7-7 and TRBJ2-5, is GAGVSQSPRYKVTKRGQDVTLRCDPISSHATLYWYQQALGQGPEFLTYFNYEAQPDKSGLPSDRFSAERPEGSISTLTIQRTEQRDSAMYRCASRGESETQYFGPGTRLLVL.

The rearrangement joins TRBV5-4 to TRBJ2-1, with D possibly matching TRBD1 (5 bases). The V and J ends lost 0 bases and 0 bases respectively, with 7 bases between them. The CDR3 totals 15 residues. Germline CDR1 reads SGHNT; CDR2 reads YYREEE (reference sequence). The CDR3 region is CASSLATASYNEQFF. The CDR3 coding sequence is TGTGCCAGCAGCTTGGCGACAGCCTCCTACAATGAGCAGTTCTTC. The full variable domain, with the rest looked up from reference TRBV5-4 and TRBJ2-1, is ETGVTQSPTHLIKTRGQQVTLRCSSQSGHNTVSWYQQALGQGPQFIFQYYREEENGRGNFPPRFSGLQFPNYSSELNVNALELDDSALYLCASSLATASYNEQFFGPGTRLTVL.

This clonotype appeared many times. The rearrangement joins TRBV20-1 to TRBJ2-5; D assignment may be TRBD1 or TRBD2 (6 bases each). The CDR3 consists of 13 residues. The germline gives CDR1 DFQATT, CDR2 SNEGSKA (reference sequence). Trimming removed 6 bases at V and 4 bases at J, with 15 bases between. The chain's CDR3 is CSAGRGAPETQYF. In DNA form, the CDR3 reads TGCAGTGCAGGAAGGGGGGCCCCAGAGACCCAGTACTTC.

This clonotype came up a few times. The V and J genes are TRBV5-6 and TRBJ2-2; D is perhaps TRBD2 (7 bases). The CDR3 extends over 13 amino acids. The V end lost 4 bases, the J end lost 10 bases, and 14 bases lay between the germline ends. Germline-derived CDR1 and CDR2 are SGHDT and YYEEEE. The CDR3 region is CASSPGGVPELFF. The CDR3 nucleotides are TGTGCCAGCAGCCCGGGGGGCGTTCCGGAGCTGTTTTTT. The full variable domain, in which reference TRBV5-6 and TRBJ2-2 provide the parts outside the CDR3, is DAGVTQSPTHLIKTRGQQVTLRCSPKSGHDTVSWYQQALGQGPQFIFQYYEEEERQRGNFPDRFSGHQFPNYSSELNVNALLLGDSALYLCASSPGGVPELFFGEGSRLTVL.

The chain is built from TRBV7-3 and TRBJ2-3; 8 bases agree with TRBD2. CDR1 is SGHTA and CDR2 is FQGTGA in the germline V gene. The CDR3 covers 14 residues. With V trimmed by 7 bases and J by 4 bases, 7 bases remained unmatched. The CDR3 loop is CASKIGGAADTQYF. The CDR3 bases are TGTGCCAGCAAAATCGGGGGGGCGGCAGATACGCAGTATTTT.

The chain carries TRBV6-1 and TRBJ2-3; weak D call: TRBD2 (6 bases). V shed 4 bases and J shed 2 bases, with 10 bases lying between them. From germline, CDR1 is MNHNS and CDR2 SASEGT. The CDR3 covers 14 residues. CDR3 sequence: CASSVAAHTDTQYF. In nucleotides, the CDR3 is TGTGCCAGCAGTGTAGCGGCCCACACAGATACGCAGTATTTT.

This clonotype was detected many times. V gene TRBV5-6 combines with J gene TRBJ2-6, with TRBD1 as a possible D gene (5 bases). Germline CDR1 reads SGHDT; CDR2 reads YYEEEE. CDR3 length equals 18 residues. V lost 1 base and J 3 bases, leaving 17 bases between the germline ends. The DNA for the CDR3 is TGTGCCAGCAGCTTGCTAGGCAGGGTGGGAATTGGGGCCAACGTCCTGACTTTC. The encoded protein is CASSLLGRVGIGANVLTF.